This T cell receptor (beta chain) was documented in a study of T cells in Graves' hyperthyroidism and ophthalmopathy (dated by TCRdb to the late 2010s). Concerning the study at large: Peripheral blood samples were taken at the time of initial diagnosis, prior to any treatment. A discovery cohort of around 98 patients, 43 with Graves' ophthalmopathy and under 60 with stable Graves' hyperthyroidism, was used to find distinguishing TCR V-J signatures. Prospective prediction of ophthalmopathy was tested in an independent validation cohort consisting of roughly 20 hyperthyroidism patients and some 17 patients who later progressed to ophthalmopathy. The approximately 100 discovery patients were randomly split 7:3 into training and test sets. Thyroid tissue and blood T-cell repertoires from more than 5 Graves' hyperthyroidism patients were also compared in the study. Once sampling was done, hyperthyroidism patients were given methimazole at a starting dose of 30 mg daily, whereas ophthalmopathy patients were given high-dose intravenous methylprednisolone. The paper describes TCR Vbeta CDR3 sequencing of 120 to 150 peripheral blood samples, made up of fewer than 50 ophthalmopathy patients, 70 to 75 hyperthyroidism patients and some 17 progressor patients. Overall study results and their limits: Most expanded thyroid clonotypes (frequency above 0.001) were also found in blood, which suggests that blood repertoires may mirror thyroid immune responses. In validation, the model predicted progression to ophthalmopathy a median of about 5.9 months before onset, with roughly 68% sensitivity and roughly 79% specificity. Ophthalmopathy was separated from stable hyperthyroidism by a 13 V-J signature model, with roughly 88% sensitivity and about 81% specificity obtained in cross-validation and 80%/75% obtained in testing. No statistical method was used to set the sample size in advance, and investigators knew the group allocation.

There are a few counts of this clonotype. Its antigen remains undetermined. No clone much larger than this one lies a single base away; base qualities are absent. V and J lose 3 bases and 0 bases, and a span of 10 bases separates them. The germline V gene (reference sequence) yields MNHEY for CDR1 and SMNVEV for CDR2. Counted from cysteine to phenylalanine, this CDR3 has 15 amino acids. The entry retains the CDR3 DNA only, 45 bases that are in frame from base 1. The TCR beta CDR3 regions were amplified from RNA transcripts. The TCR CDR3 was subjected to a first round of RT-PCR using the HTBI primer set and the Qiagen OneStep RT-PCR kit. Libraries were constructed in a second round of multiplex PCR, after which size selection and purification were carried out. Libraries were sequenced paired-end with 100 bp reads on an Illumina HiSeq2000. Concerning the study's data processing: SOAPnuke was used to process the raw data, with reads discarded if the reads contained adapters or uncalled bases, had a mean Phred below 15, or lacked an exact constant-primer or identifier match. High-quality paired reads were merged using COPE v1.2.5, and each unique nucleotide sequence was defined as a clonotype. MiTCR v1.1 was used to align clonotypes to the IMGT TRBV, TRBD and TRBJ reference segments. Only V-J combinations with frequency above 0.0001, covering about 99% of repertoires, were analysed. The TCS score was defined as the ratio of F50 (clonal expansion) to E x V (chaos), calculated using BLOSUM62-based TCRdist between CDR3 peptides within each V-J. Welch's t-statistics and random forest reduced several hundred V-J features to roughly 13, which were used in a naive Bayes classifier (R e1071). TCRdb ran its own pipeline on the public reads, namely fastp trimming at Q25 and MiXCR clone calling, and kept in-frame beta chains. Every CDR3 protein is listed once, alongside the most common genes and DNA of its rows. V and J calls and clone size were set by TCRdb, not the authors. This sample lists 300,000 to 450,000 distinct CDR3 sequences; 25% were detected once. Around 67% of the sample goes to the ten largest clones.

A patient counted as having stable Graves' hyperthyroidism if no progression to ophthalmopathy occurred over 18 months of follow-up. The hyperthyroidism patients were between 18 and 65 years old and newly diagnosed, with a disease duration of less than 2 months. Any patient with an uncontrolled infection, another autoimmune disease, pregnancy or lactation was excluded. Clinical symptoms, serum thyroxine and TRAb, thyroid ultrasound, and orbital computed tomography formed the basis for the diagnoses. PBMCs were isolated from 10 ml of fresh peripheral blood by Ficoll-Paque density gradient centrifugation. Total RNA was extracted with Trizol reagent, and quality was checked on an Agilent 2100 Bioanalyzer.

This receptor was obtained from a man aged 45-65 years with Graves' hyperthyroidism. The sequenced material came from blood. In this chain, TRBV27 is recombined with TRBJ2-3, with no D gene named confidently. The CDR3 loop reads CASSFLPVSTDTQYF. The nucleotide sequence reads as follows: TGTGCCAGCAGTTTTCTGCCCGTCAGCACAGATACGCAGTATTTT.